Below, 16 T cell receptor beta chains from the same sample are listed, as sequenced in a study of T-cell memory formation after mild COVID-19. TCRdb processed the 5' RACE reads anew with MiXCR; each CDR3 protein has one entry. The sample yields 380,000 or so distinct CDR3 sequences, 12% to 15% seen once. Sequenced sample: PBMCs or a T cell subset sorted from them (not recorded which). The receptors shown here come from a man aged 18-30 years who had mild COVID-19 (a few samples of this study predate the infection). Cell type and time point are not known.

In this sample, this clonotype turned up many times. The chain employs TRBV7-8 and TRBJ2-3; D call uncertain. CDR3 length: 14 amino acids. Per the germline V gene, CDR1 is SGHVS and CDR2 is FQNEAQ. The ends were cut back, 2 bases at V and 1 base at J, with 7 bases in the middle. CDR3 coding DNA: TGTGCCAGCAGCTTACAGCAGGGCACAGATACGCAGTATTTT. This encodes CASSLQQGTDTQYF.

In this sample, this clonotype turned up a few times. The chain is built from TRBV21-1 and TRBJ2-2; the DNA was not used to check the table's D call, TRBD1. TRBV21-1 has pseudogene status. This CDR3 spans 16 amino acids. Written as DNA, the CDR3 is TGTGCCAGCAGCATCCCGCCGGGACAGAACACCGGGGAGCTGTTTTTT. Translating it yields CASSIPPGQNTGELFF.

The table lists this clonotype with a few counts. This chain uses TRBV2 with TRBJ2-3; 8 nucleotides agree with TRBD2. There are 16 residues in the CDR3. The germline gives CDR1 SNHLY, CDR2 FYNNEI. Here the CDR3 reads CATPAASGGPRDTQYF. The CDR3 DNA is TGTGCTACTCCGGCCGCCAGCGGGGGTCCCAGGGATACGCAGTATTTT.

J is TRBJ1-6 and V is TRBV20-1, with D possibly being TRBD1 (6 bases). This CDR3 contains 13 residues. Germline V gene sequence: CDR1 DFQATT, CDR2 SNEGSKA (reference sequence). V was clipped by 7 bases and J by 6 bases, with 13 bases between them. The CDR3 nucleotides read TGCAGTGTATCCCGGGACACTAATTCACCCCTCCACTTT. Translated, it gives CSVSRDTNSPLHF.

CDR3 DNA: TGTGCCAGCAGCTTGGATAAGGGGGCCGGAGATACGCAGTATTTT. Translating it yields CASSLDKGAGDTQYF. The chain carries TRBV5-5 and TRBJ2-3, with TRBD1 matching over 7 bases. CDR3 length: 15 amino acids. The V gene end was trimmed by 0 bases and the J gene end by 5 bases; junction bases not matched to a gene: 6. Germline CDR1 reads SGHKS; CDR2 reads YYEKEE (reference sequence).

The chain joins TRBV6-1 to TRBJ2-7, with D possibly matching TRBD1 (5 bases). Germline CDR1 MNHNS, CDR2 SASEGT. Trimming removed 6 bases at V and 4 bases at J, with 13 bases between. This CDR3 has 13 amino acids. The CDR3 loop reads CASSWTKGYEQYF. CDR3 coding DNA: TGTGCCAGCAGCTGGACGAAGGGGTACGAGCAGTACTTC.

Points on this clonotype: This may come from a read error, since a much larger clone is one base off. This chain connects TRBV6-2 or TRBV6-3 to TRBJ2-1; the D gene is possibly TRBD2 (6 bases). CDR1 is MNHEY, CDR2 SVGEGT, per germline. CDR3 length: 12 amino acids. Trimming took off 10 bases at V and 10 bases at J, with 17 bases between the two ends. The CDR3 loop reads CAISPGRGEQFF. CDR3 nucleotides: TGTGCCATCAGCCCGGGGCGGGGAGAGCAGTTCTTC.

The J gene is TRBJ2-7, the V gene TRBV9; 9 nucleotides agree with TRBD1. This CDR3 comprises 16 residues. After removal of 0 bases from V and 3 bases from J, the junction contained 7 bases not matched to a gene. In germline, CDR1 is SGDLS, CDR2 YYNGEE. The CDR3: CASSVAWDRADYEQYF. The CDR3 DNA sequence: TGTGCCAGCAGCGTAGCTTGGGACAGGGCGGACTACGAGCAGTACTTC.

This chain links TRBV2 with TRBJ2-1; no clear D. CDR1 is SNHLY, CDR2 FYNNEI, per germline. CDR3 length: 13 residues. Trimming left V 6 bases short and J 2 bases short, with 8 bases between. Here the CDR3 reads CASSLIAYNEQFF. CDR3 nucleotides: TGTGCCAGCAGCCTCATCGCCTACAATGAGCAGTTCTTC.

V gene TRBV6-2 or TRBV6-3 combines with J gene TRBJ2-7, with a tentative D call TRBD2 (5 bases). Trimming removed 4 bases from V and 0 bases from J, with 10 bases in between. Germline V gene sequence: CDR1 MNHEY, CDR2 SVGEGT. The CDR3 spans 14 residues. The CDR3 bases are TGTGCCAGCAGTTGGTCGGGGAGCTCCTACGAGCAGTACGTC. Protein product: CASSWSGSSYEQYV.

DNA for the CDR3: TGCAGCGTCGGCTCAGACAGGGGCCAAGAGACCCAGTACTTC. It codes for CSVGSDRGQETQYF. This chain links TRBV29-1 with TRBJ2-5, with 8 bases aligning to TRBD1. From germline, CDR1 is SQVTM and CDR2 ANQGSEA. V lost 6 bases and J lost 1; bases outside the gene matches: 7. CDR3 length: 14 residues.

Only a few counts were recorded for this clonotype. The rearrangement links TRBV5-1 to TRBJ2-3; 8 bases map to TRBD1. CDR3 length: 16 residues. Germline values: CDR1 SGHRS, CDR2 YFSETQ. The junction had 11 bases not matched to a gene; V was cut back by 4 bases and J by 4 bases. CDR3 sequence (DNA): TGCGCCAGCAGCGCCGGGACAGGTGGTATCGCAGATACGCAGTATTTT. Translating gives CASSAGTGGIADTQYF.

Written as DNA, the CDR3 is TGTGCCAGCAGTTTTCCTTTCTCTGGAAACACCATATATTTT. Protein product: CASSFPFSGNTIYF. The chain carries TRBV12-3 or TRBV12-4 and TRBJ1-3; D is undetermined. Trimming shortened V by 3 bases and J by 0 bases, and 6 bases separated the two germline ends. This CDR3 is 14 amino acids long.

V usage is TRBV12-3 or TRBV12-4 and J usage is TRBJ1-5, with TRBD1 matching 7 bases. This CDR3 has 14 amino acids. The J segment lost 7 bases and the V segment lost 5 bases, leaving 8 bases of the junction unmatched. CDR3 sequence (DNA): TGTGCCAGCAGTCCTACAGGGGATAGGCAGCCCCAGCATTTT. Its translation: CASSPTGDRQPQHF.

The V gene is TRBV7-6, the J gene TRBJ1-1; D gene uncertain. The CDR3 is made up of 13 amino acids. Deletions cut 3 bases from V and 7 bases from J, with 12 bases between. Per the germline V gene, CDR1 is SGHVS and CDR2 is FNYEAQ. The CDR3 here is CASSFGTWGEAFF. The CDR3 bases are TGTGCCAGCAGCTTCGGAACCTGGGGTGAAGCTTTCTTT.

This CDR3 reads CASSFTETGNTIYF. As DNA, the CDR3 is TGTGCCAGCAGCTTCACGGAGACTGGAAACACCATATATTTT. The chain links TRBV7-9 to TRBJ1-3; D gene uncertain. Germline V gene sequence: CDR1 SEHNR, CDR2 FQNEAQ (reference sequence). The CDR3 is 14 residues long. V was shortened by 3 bases and J by 2 bases, with 8 bases between the two germline ends.